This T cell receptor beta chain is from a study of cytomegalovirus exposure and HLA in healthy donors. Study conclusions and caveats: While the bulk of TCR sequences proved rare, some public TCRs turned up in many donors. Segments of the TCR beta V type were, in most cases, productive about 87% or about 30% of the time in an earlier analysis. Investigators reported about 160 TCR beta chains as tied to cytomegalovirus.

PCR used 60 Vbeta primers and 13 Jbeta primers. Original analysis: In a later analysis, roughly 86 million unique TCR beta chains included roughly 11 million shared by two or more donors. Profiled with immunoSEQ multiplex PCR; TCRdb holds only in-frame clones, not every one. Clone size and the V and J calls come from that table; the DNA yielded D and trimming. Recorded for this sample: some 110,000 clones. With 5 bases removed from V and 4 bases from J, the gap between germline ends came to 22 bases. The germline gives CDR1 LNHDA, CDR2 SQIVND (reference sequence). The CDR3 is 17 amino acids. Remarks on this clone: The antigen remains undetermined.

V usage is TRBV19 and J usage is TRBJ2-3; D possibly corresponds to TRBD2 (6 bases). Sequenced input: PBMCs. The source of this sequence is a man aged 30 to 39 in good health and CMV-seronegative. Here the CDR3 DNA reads TGTGCCAGTAGTTCCTCGTCTAGCGCTGTTCAGGCAGATACGCAGTATTTT. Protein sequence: CASSSSSSAVQADTQYF.